The rows below give T cell receptor beta chains drawn from one sample of a study of radiotherapy plus CTLA-4 blockade in lung cancer. Only in-frame clones appear in the TCRdb table, and some are missing; sequencing was by immunoSEQ multiplex PCR. The sample includes tens of thousands of clones, roughly 73% of them seen just once. The sequenced sample was peripheral blood, obtained from a patient treated with radiotherapy plus ipilimumab. The receptors here all came from a human donor with non-small cell lung cancer who had stable disease on radiotherapy plus ipilimumab. Each CDR3 is given with its conserved first and last residue. D genes are given only for firm matches. Clone size, where shown, is once, few, many, or a class for clones that have expanded.

clone_size,d_call,j_call,v_call,cdr3_aa,cdr3_nt
NA,NA,TRBJ2-6,TRBV4-2,CASSQDPLSSGANVLTF,TGTGCCAGCAGCCAGGACCCTCTGAGCTCTGGGGCCAACGTCCTGACTTTC
NA,NA,TRBJ1-1,TRBV2,CASRRHLQNTEAFF,TGTGCCAGCCGAAGACACCTCCAGAACACTGAAGCTTTCTTT
medium-sized,NA,TRBJ2-7,TRBV7-9,CASSYRDASYEQYF,TGTGCCAGCAGCTACCGGGACGCCTCCTACGAGCAGTACTTC
NA,NA,TRBJ2-3,TRBV18,CASSPLNRRSSDTQYF,TGTGCCAGCTCACCACTCAACAGACGGTCCTCAGATACGCAGTATTTT
NA,NA,TRBJ2-4,TRBV11-2,CASSLGYKNIQYF,TGTGCCAGCAGCTTAGGTTACAAAAACATTCAGTACTTC
NA,TRBD1,TRBJ1-4,TRBV7-2,CASSRSGTGDEKLFF,TGTGCCAGCAGCCGCTCCGGGACAGGGGATGAAAAACTGTTTTTT
NA,TRBD1,TRBJ1-5,TRBV19,CATHRGNSNQPQHF,TGTGCCACCCACAGGGGAAATAGCAATCAGCCCCAGCATTTT
NA,TRBD1,TRBJ1-3,TRBV5-1,CASSLEGQGVNTIYF,TGCGCCAGCAGCTTGGAGGGACAGGGTGTGAACACCATATATTTT
NA,TRBD1,TRBJ1-5,TRBV4-1,CASSQFTGGVGNQPQHF,TGCGCCAGCAGCCAGTTCACAGGGGGCGTTGGCAATCAGCCCCAGCATTTT
few,TRBD1,TRBJ1-2,TRBV29-1,CSVELETESGTEVRGYTF,TGCAGCGTTGAACTAGAGACCGAGTCGGGGACAGAGGTCCGTGGCTACACCTTC
NA,TRBD2,TRBJ2-3,TRBV19,CATSPLAGDSDTQYF,TGTGCCACTTCCCCTTTGGCGGGAGATTCCGATACGCAGTATTTT
NA,NA,TRBJ2-3,TRBV5-1,CASSLAGYDTQYF,TGCGCCAGCAGCTTGGCAGGGTATGATACGCAGTATTTT
NA,NA,TRBJ2-3,TRBV6-1,CASTSLAAAPDTQYF,TGTGCCAGCACCTCCCTGGCAGCCGCCCCAGATACGCAGTATTTT
NA,NA,TRBJ2-7,TRBV4-2,CASSQERAFHYEQYF,TGTGCCAGCAGCCAAGAACGCGCCTTTCACTACGAGCAGTACTTC
NA,TRBD1,TRBJ1-1,TRBV7-9,CASSLDRFRDTEAFF,TGTGCCAGCAGCCTGGACAGGTTCAGAGACACTGAAGCTTTCTTT
once,NA,TRBJ1-1,TRBV19,CASSIPTGLGTEAFF,TGTGCCAGTAGTATACCCACAGGGCTTGGCACTGAAGCCTTCTTT
NA,NA,TRBJ1-5,TRBV11-2,CASSFRGFSNQPQHF,TGTGCCAGCAGCTTCAGGGGTTTTAGCAATCAGCCCCAGCATTTT
NA,TRBD1,TRBJ2-1,TRBV19,CASSIGQTGNNEQFF,TGTGCCAGTAGTATTGGACAGACAGGGAACAATGAGCAGTTCTTC
NA,NA,TRBJ1-1,TRBV5-1,CASSLEWGTEAFF,TGCGCCAGCAGCTTGGAGTGGGGGACTGAAGCTTTCTTT
once,NA,TRBJ2-1,TRBV20-1,CSARTRAQQFF,TGCAGTGCTAGGACCCGGGCTCAGCAGTTCTTC
NA,NA,TRBJ2-2,TRBV28,CASSSGGIGSGELFF,TGTGCCAGCAGTTCCGGCGGGATCGGGTCCGGGGAGCTGTTTTTT
NA,TRBD2,TRBJ2-7,TRBV9,CASSANSGNSYEQYF,TGTGCCAGCAGCGCCAATAGCGGGAACTCCTACGAGCAGTACTTC
few,TRBD2,TRBJ2-1,TRBV11-2,CASSLGPSGRAEGEQFF,TGTGCCAGCAGCTTAGGGCCTAGCGGGAGGGCGGAGGGTGAGCAGTTCTTC
once,NA,TRBJ2-3,TRBV9,CASSPKTDTQYF,TGTGCCAGCAGCCCTAAAACAGATACGCAGTATTTT
NA,NA,TRBJ1-2,TRBV9,CASSVRGGNYGYTF,TGTGCCAGCAGCGTACGTGGGGGAAACTATGGCTACACCTTC
NA,NA,TRBJ1-2,TRBV5-1,CASSSKMEGGYTF,TGCGCCAGCAGCTCCAAGATGGAGGGTGGCTACACCTTC
NA,NA,TRBJ2-7,TRBV6-1,CASSLLRGSYEQYF,TGTGCCAGCAGTCTCTTACGGGGCTCCTACGAGCAGTACTTC
NA,TRBD1,TRBJ1-5,TRBV30,CAWGTGFDQPQHF,TGTGCCTGGGGGACAGGTTTCGATCAGCCCCAGCATTTT
few,TRBD1,TRBJ1-4,TRBV7-8,CASSLRQGRNEKLFF,TGTGCCAGCAGCCTCAGACAGGGCAGAAATGAAAAACTGTTTTTT
NA,TRBD2,TRBJ2-3,TRBV19,CASKRGPTDTQYF,TGTGCCAGTAAGCGGGGGCCCACAGATACGCAGTATTTT
NA,NA,TRBJ2-5,TRBV5-6,CASSLGDSQETQYF,TGTGCCAGCAGCTTGGGTGACAGCCAAGAGACCCAGTACTTC
once,TRBD1,TRBJ1-1,TRBV6-1,CASSHTAGGNTEAFF,TGTGCCAGCAGTCACACCGCAGGGGGCAACACTGAAGCTTTCTTT
NA,TRBD1,TRBJ1-4,TRBV11-2,CASSLLQGAGEKLFF,TGTGCCAGCAGCTTACTTCAGGGGGCCGGGGAAAAACTGTTTTTT
once,TRBD1,TRBJ2-1,TRBV11-3,CASSLEQGVGNEQFF,TGTGCCAGCAGCTTAGAACAGGGGGTAGGGAATGAGCAGTTCTTC
NA,TRBD2,TRBJ2-5,TRBV5-5,CASNSGRRQETQYF,TGTGCCAGCAATAGCGGGAGGAGGCAAGAGACCCAGTACTTC
NA,NA,TRBJ2-1,TRBV28,CASGPNSEQFF,TGTGCCAGCGGGCCGAACAGTGAGCAGTTCTTC
NA,NA,TRBJ2-5,TRBV7-2,CASSLAVTLETQYF,TGTGCCAGCAGCTTAGCGGTAACTTTAGAGACCCAGTACTTC
NA,NA,TRBJ2-4,TRBV4-3,CASSQVVASVKNIQYF,TGCGCCAGCAGCCAAGTGGTAGCCTCGGTCAAAAACATTCAGTACTTC
NA,TRBD1,TRBJ1-4,TRBV5-1,CASRHTDRTNEKLFF,TGCGCCAGCAGACATACGGACAGGACTAATGAAAAACTGTTTTTT
NA,NA,TRBJ1-5,TRBV19,CASSGTVSKPQHF,TGTGCCAGTAGTGGTACGGTATCAAAGCCCCAGCATTTT
NA,TRBD1,TRBJ2-7,TRBV7-9,CASSLKQGDEQYF,TGTGCCAGCAGCTTAAAACAGGGGGACGAGCAGTACTTC
NA,NA,TRBJ2-7,TRBV28,CASSSEYEQYF,TGTGCCAGCAGTTCTGAGTACGAGCAGTACTTC
NA,NA,TRBJ2-5,TRBV2,CASRIGVLETQYF,TGTGCCAGCAGGATCGGGGTTCTGGAGACCCAGTACTTC
few,NA,TRBJ2-3,TRBV7-9,CASSAKRRFSDTQYF,TGTGCCAGCAGCGCCAAGCGTAGGTTCTCAGATACGCAGTATTTT
few,NA,TRBJ2-3,TRBV9,CASSVLARGTDTQYF,TGTGCCAGCAGCGTGCTAGCGAGGGGCACAGATACGCAGTATTTT
NA,NA,TRBJ2-1,TRBV27,CATTGRILGGYNEQFF,TGTGCCACCACTGGCCGGATTCTAGGCGGTTACAATGAGCAGTTCTTC
NA,TRBD1,TRBJ2-7,TRBV7-9,CASSLGTGAYEQYF,TGTGCCAGCAGCTTAGGGACAGGGGCCTACGAGCAGTACTTC
NA,TRBD2,TRBJ2-7,TRBV2,CASSEGPSGEQYF,TGTGCCAGCAGTGAAGGTCCTAGCGGGGAGCAGTACTTC
NA,TRBD2,TRBJ2-2,TRBV9,CASSVAGGLASPHRGELFF,TGTGCCAGCAGCGTAGCTGGGGGACTAGCTTCACCCCACCGCGGGGAGCTGTTTTTT
NA,TRBD2,TRBJ2-3,TRBV7-2,CASSLVAGGDTQYF,TGTGCCAGCAGCTTAGTAGCGGGAGGAGATACGCAGTATTTT